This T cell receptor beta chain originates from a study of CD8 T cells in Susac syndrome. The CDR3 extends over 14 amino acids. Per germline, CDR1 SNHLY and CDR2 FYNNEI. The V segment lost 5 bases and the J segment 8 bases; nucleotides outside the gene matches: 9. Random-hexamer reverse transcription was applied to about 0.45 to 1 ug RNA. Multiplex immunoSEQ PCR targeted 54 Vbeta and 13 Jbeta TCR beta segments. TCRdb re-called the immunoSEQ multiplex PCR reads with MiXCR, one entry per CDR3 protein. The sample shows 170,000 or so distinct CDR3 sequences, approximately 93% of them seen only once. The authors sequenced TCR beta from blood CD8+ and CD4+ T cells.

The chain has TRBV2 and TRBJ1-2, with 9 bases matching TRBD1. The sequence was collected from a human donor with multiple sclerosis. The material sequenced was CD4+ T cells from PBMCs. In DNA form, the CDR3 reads TGTGCCAGCAGTTCTCCGGGACAGGGAGGGGGCTACACCTTC. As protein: CASSSPGQGGGYTF.